Listed below are T cell receptor beta chains from one sample, sequenced in a study of CD8 T cells in ankylosing spondylitis. TCRdb redid the calling of the 5' RACE reads with MiXCR, one entry per CDR3 protein. This sample yields approximately 260,000 distinct CDR3 sequences, of which under 20% are seen a single time; roughly a third belongs to the top ten. Sequencing used blood, either unsorted or a sorted T cell fraction (not recorded which). The source of these receptors is a male donor with ankylosing spondylitis or in good health (not recorded which). Each CDR3 is given without its conserved first and last residue.

V: TRBV6-5
J: TRBJ2-5
CDR3: ASSFLAEKETQY

V: TRBV7-8
J: TRBJ2-1
CDR3: ASSLETGNEQF

V: TRBV7-3
J: TRBJ2-6
CDR3: ASSLGRQGAGANVLT

V: TRBV12-3/TRBV12-4
J: TRBJ2-7
CDR3: ASSLPDRGGEQY

V: TRBV28
J: TRBJ2-7
CDR3: ASSTSRTGVAYEQY

V: TRBV6-2/TRBV6-3
J: TRBJ1-3
CDR3: ASSYPPGSGNTIY

V: TRBV2
J: TRBJ1-2
CDR3: ASSEGGGGMGYGYT

V: TRBV5-1
J: TRBJ2-1
CDR3: ASSSPPGLAGVSEQF

V: TRBV12-5
J: TRBJ1-1
CDR3: ASGLDVNTEAF

V: TRBV27
J: TRBJ2-7
CDR3: ASSGGDRPSYEQY

V: TRBV12-3/TRBV12-4
J: TRBJ2-2
CDR3: ASTSWGSGEGELF

V: TRBV4-1
J: TRBJ2-1
CDR3: ASSQGTSGTYNEQF

V: TRBV7-8
J: TRBJ1-1
CDR3: ASSHAQRNTEAF

V: TRBV9
J: TRBJ1-6
CDR3: ASSVEGGGNSPLH

V: TRBV7-9
J: TRBJ2-1
CDR3: ASSLVLAGGPYEQF

V: TRBV20-1
J: TRBJ2-7
CDR3: SASKQGATEQY

V: TRBV4-1
J: TRBJ2-7
CDR3: ASSQDSQGGKNEQY

V: TRBV5-4
J: TRBJ2-7
CDR3: ASSAGSTYEQY

V: TRBV20-1
J: TRBJ2-7
CDR3: SARDRDRGTYEQY

V: TRBV13
J: TRBJ2-7
CDR3: ASSLLSGEQY

V: TRBV4-1
J: TRBJ1-2
CDR3: ASSQVYPETGRGYT

V: TRBV29-1
J: TRBJ2-7
CDR3: SVEGTGESYEQY

V: TRBV7-9
J: TRBJ2-3
CDR3: ASTGTSDTDTQY

V: TRBV20-1
J: TRBJ2-5
CDR3: SARDHRGTIETQY

V: TRBV4-2
J: TRBJ2-7
CDR3: ASSHPLASYEQY

V: TRBV4-1
J: TRBJ1-2
CDR3: ASSSYPDANYGYT

V: TRBV29-1
J: TRBJ2-5
CDR3: SAQGQGATKTQY

V: TRBV25-1
J: TRBJ1-5
CDR3: ASSETGSNQPQH

V: TRBV20-1
J: TRBJ1-3
CDR3: SARDGTGGENTIY

V: TRBV29-1
J: TRBJ1-4
CDR3: SAQRSTEKLF

V: TRBV7-2
J: TRBJ2-2
CDR3: ASSHGLAGDTGELF

V: TRBV29-1
J: TRBJ2-1
CDR3: SVTGLGVEQF

V: TRBV9
J: TRBJ2-7
CDR3: ASSVATEGLTYEQY

V: TRBV25-1
J: TRBJ1-5
CDR3: ASSDSNRGLNQPQH

V: TRBV27
J: TRBJ2-7
CDR3: ASSLQGFGYEQY

V: TRBV12-3/TRBV12-4
J: TRBJ2-7
CDR3: ASSHTGEEEQY

V: TRBV5-1
J: TRBJ2-1
CDR3: ASSLTSGSGYNEQF

V: TRBV28
J: TRBJ2-1
CDR3: ASSTPRTSGGYNEQF

V: TRBV10-3
J: TRBJ2-5
CDR3: AIATGGEETQY

V: TRBV4-2
J: TRBJ2-5
CDR3: ASSQDLRSQETQY